This T cell receptor (beta chain) was sequenced for a study of T-cell reconstitution after alpha-beta-depleted transplantation in children (dated by TCRdb to about 2016). At the level of the whole study: Using TCR repertoire profiling, the study quantitatively followed how T-cell immune reconstitution unfolded in children after TCRalphabeta/CD19-depleted allogeneic hematopoietic cell transplantation.

As to this clonotype: It lacks a known antigen. The record has no base qualities; no much larger clone is one base away.

The CDR3 spans 13 residues, from the cysteine through the phenylalanine. The CDR3 DNA has 39 bases and is translated from base 1. The germline V gene (reference sequence) gives CDR1 as DFQATT and CDR2 as SNEGSKA. V lost 6 bases and J lost 6 bases; the stretch between them is 15 bases long. Libraries were built with PCR. TCRdb names Illumina HiSeq 2500 as the instrument used. Molecular barcoding was employed in the preparation of TCR libraries, with unique molecular identifiers being used to normalize TCRbeta repertoire quantification. The public reads were reanalyzed by TCRdb: fastp trimming at Q25, MiXCR alignment, in-frame beta chains only. Under each unique CDR3 protein, matching rows form one entry showing the most common genes and DNA. The sample records approximately 590,000 distinct CDR3 sequences, roughly a tenth of which are singletons. Approximately 4.1% of the sample is held by the ten biggest clonotypes.

The sequence came from a human donor who donated a stem cell graft to a child with acute myeloid leukemia. The sample here was PBMCs from the stem cell graft donor, taken from the stem cell graft. The V and J segments used are TRBV20-1 and TRBJ2-1, with the D gene call left open. Here the CDR3 is given as CSAPFQTCNEQFF. The nucleotides are TGCAGTGCCCCCTTCCAGACTTGCAATGAGCAGTTCTTC.